This section outlines one T cell receptor (beta chain) sequence together with its context. The antigen is unknown. This sample stems from a study of early T cells in non-severe SARS-CoV-2 infection. The overall study: Sequenced bulk RNA came from whole blood that was unsorted, and chains were unpaired. Overall study results and limits: VDJdb-based annotation leaned toward anti-spike CD8 responses and missed private and CD4 specificities.

CDR1 and CDR2 (germline): SGDLS, YYNGEE. Trimming took 0 bases from V and 6 from J, leaving 12 bases between them. The CDR3 consists of 15 residues. MiXCR, run by TCRdb on the 5' RACE reads, gives a single entry per CDR3 protein. The data show more than 50,000 distinct CDR3 sequences, about 13% seen once. The sequence derives from an adult who was a healthcare worker with PCR-confirmed SARS-CoV-2 infection or an uninfected control (not recorded which). This sequence joins TRBV9 and TRBJ2-2; D possibly corresponds to TRBD1 (6 bases). Sequences were obtained from whole blood. Here the CDR3 DNA reads TGTGCCAGCAGCGTAGGGACAGCTTCATCCGGGGAGCTGTTTTTT. This encodes CASSVGTASSGELFF.